This TCR beta chain was obtained from a study of cytomegalovirus exposure and HLA in healthy donors. Study summary: Early released data comprised some 91 million unique TCRs from HLA-typed donors. Study-wide points: Cytomegalovirus-associated TCR beta chains were listed, numbering 150 to 200. The productive fraction for most TCR beta V segments was about 87% or about 30% in an earlier analysis.

For this clone: The antigen is not known.

Germline V gene data show CDR1 as SQVTM and CDR2 as ANQGSEA. This CDR3 has 14 amino acids. V dropped 5 bases and J dropped 0 bases, with 13 bases sitting between them. A multiplex PCR was run with 60 Vbeta primers and 13 Jbeta primers. Profiled with immunoSEQ multiplex PCR; TCRdb holds only in-frame clones, not every one. This table has approximately 150,000 clones, about 79% appearing once. This chain uses TRBV29-1 with TRBJ1-1, with a tentative D call TRBD1 (6 bases). The source of this sequence is a man between 40 and 49 years old in good health and CMV-seropositive. What was sequenced was PBMCs. The CDR3, as DNA: TGCAGCGTTTACGGGACAAACATGAACACTGAAGCTTTCTTT. This codes for CSVYGTNMNTEAFF. The whole variable domain, remainder taken from reference TRBV29-1 and TRBJ1-1, is SAVISQKPSRDICQRGTSLTIQCQVDSQVTMMFWYRQQPGQSLTLIATANQGSEATYESGFVIDKFPISRPNLTFSTLTVSNMSPEDSSIYLCSVYGTNMNTEAFFGQGTRLTVV.